Each of the 7 T cell receptor beta chains below was sequenced from the same sample in a study of cytomegalovirus exposure and HLA in healthy donors. The PCR made use of 60 Vbeta and 13 Jbeta primers. TCRdb's table, derived via immunoSEQ multiplex PCR, lists solely in-frame clones and lacks some. The sample lists over 150,000 clones, 87% occurring once. The sequenced material came from PBMCs. These TCRs come from a girl under three years old in good health and CMV-seronegative.

This clone was detected only once. The chain recombines TRBV5-8 with TRBJ2-7, with 12 bases aligning to TRBD2. The germline CDR1 and CDR2 sequences are SGHTS and YDEGEE. Trimming removed 6 bases from V and 0 bases from J; junction bases left unmatched: 10. This CDR3 comprises 17 residues. The CDR3 coding sequence is TGTGCCAGCACCCGCCAGACTAGCGGGAGTTTCTCCTACGAGCAGTACTTC. Translation gives CASTRQTSGSFSYEQYF. The full variable domain, with the rest looked up from reference TRBV5-8 and TRBJ2-7, is EAGVTQSPTHLIKTRGQQATLRCSPISGHTSVYWYQQALGLGLQFLLWYDEGEERNRGNFPPRFSGRQFPNYSSELNVNALELEDSALYLCASTRQTSGSFSYEQYFGPGTRLTVT.

The CDR3 sequence is CASSEYPDGTSGSYEQYF. Written as DNA, the CDR3 is TGTGCCAGCAGTGAATATCCAGACGGGACTAGCGGGAGTTACGAGCAGTACTTC. This chain connects TRBV25-1 to TRBJ2-5, with 14 bases matching TRBD2. Judging by the DNA end, TRBJ2-7 fits better; the J call may be wrong. Germline CDR1 is MGHDK and CDR2 is SYGVNS. The CDR3 is 18 residues long.

V gene TRBV5-1 combines with J gene TRBJ2-3, with D tentatively TRBD1 (6 bases). Germline assignment: CDR1 SGHRS and CDR2 YFSETQ. V dropped 4 bases and J dropped 4 bases, with 13 bases sitting between them. The CDR3 consists of 14 residues. The CDR3 here is CASSAYRVPDTQYF. As DNA, the CDR3 is TGCGCCAGCAGCGCCTACAGGGTCCCAGATACGCAGTATTTT.

This chain connects TRBV19 to TRBJ1-4, with D uncertain. The CDR3 totals 15 residues. Trimming took 5 bases from V and 7 from J, leaving 17 bases between them. Looked up from germline, CDR1 is LNHDA and CDR2 is SQIVND (reference sequence). CDR3 sequence reads: CASSDWRGGREKLFF. For the CDR3, the DNA is TGTGCCAGTAGTGACTGGCGGGGAGGTCGTGAAAAACTGTTTTTT.

The rearrangement links TRBV27 to TRBJ2-3, with TRBD1 matching over 8 bases. The CDR3 extends over 18 amino acids. The ends lost 4 bases at V and 0 bases at J; junction bases unmatched: 12. Germline CDR1 is MNHEY and CDR2 is SMNVEV (reference sequence). DNA for the CDR3: TGTGCCAGCAGTTCAAATCCTCCGGACAGGGCTAGCACAGATACGCAGTATTTT. Translated: CASSSNPPDRASTDTQYF.

The CDR3 loop is CASSFLFRDRGRETQYF. CDR3 coding DNA: TGTGCCAGCAGCTTCTTGTTCCGGGACAGGGGCAGGGAGACCCAGTACTTC. V is TRBV7-9 and J is TRBJ2-5; 10 bases map to TRBD1. The CDR3 is made up of 17 amino acids. Germline assignment: CDR1 SEHNR and CDR2 FQNEAQ (reference sequence). V dropped 3 bases and J dropped 5; count of bases not matched to a gene: 12. The variable domain in full, with the rest retrieved from reference TRBV7-9 and TRBJ2-5, is DTGVSQNPRHKITKRGQNVTFRCDPISEHNRLYWYRQTLGQGPEFLTYFQNEAQLEKSRLLSDRFSAERPKGSFSTLEIQRTEQGDSAMYLCASSFLFRDRGRETQYFGPGTRLLVL.

The chain recombines TRBV30 with TRBJ1-5; unclear D gene. CDR1 and CDR2 (germline): GTSNPN, SVGIG (reference sequence). The CDR3 has 14 residues. The V end was cut by 0 bases, the J end by 0 bases, with 6 bases between. In nucleotides, the CDR3 is TGTGCCTGGAGTGTCGGGAATAGCAATCAGCCCCAGCATTTT. This sequence encodes CAWSVGNSNQPQHF.